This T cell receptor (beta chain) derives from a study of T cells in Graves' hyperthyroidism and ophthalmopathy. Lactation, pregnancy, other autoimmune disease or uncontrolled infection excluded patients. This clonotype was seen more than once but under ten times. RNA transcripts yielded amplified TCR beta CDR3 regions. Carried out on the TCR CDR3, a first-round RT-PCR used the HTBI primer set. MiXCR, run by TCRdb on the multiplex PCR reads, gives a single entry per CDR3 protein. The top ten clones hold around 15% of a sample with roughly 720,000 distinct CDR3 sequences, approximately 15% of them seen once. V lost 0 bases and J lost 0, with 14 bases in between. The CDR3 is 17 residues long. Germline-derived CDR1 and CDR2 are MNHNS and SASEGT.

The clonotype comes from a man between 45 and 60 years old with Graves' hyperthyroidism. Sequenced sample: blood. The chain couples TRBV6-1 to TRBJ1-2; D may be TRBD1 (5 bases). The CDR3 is CASSEAGLRGSNYGYTF. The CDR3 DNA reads TGTGCCAGCAGTGAAGCTGGACTTCGGGGGTCTAACTATGGCTACACCTTC.